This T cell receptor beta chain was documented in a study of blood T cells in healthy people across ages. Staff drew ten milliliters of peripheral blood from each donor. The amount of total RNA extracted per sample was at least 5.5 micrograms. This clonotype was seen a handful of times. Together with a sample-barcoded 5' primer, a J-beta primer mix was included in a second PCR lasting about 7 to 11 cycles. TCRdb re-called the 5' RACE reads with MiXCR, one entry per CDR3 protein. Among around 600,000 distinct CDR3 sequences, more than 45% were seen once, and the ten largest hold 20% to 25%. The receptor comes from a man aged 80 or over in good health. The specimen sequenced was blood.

CDR3 nucleotides: TGCGCCAGCAGCCCGACAGGGATCGGCTACACCTTC. Amino acids: CASSPTGIGYTF. V gene TRBV5-1 combines with J gene TRBJ1-2, with 7 bases aligning to TRBD1. After removal of 4 bases from V and 8 bases from J, the junction contained 5 bases not matched to a gene. This CDR3 comprises 12 residues. Germline CDR1 and CDR2: SGHRS and YFSETQ.